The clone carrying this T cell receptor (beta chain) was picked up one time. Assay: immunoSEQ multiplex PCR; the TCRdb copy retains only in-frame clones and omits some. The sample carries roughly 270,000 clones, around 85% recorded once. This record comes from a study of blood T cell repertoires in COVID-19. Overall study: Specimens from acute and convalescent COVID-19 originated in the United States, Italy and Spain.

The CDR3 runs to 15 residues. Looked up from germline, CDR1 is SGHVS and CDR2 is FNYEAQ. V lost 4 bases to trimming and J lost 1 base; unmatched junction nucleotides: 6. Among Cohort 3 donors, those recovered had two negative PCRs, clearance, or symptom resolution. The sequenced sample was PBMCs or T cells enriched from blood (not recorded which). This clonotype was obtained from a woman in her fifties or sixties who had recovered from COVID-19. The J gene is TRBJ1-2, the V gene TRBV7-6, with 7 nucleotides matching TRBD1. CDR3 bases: TGTGCCAGCAGCTGGGGACAGCCGAATAACTATGGCTACACCTTC. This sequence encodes CASSWGQPNNYGYTF.